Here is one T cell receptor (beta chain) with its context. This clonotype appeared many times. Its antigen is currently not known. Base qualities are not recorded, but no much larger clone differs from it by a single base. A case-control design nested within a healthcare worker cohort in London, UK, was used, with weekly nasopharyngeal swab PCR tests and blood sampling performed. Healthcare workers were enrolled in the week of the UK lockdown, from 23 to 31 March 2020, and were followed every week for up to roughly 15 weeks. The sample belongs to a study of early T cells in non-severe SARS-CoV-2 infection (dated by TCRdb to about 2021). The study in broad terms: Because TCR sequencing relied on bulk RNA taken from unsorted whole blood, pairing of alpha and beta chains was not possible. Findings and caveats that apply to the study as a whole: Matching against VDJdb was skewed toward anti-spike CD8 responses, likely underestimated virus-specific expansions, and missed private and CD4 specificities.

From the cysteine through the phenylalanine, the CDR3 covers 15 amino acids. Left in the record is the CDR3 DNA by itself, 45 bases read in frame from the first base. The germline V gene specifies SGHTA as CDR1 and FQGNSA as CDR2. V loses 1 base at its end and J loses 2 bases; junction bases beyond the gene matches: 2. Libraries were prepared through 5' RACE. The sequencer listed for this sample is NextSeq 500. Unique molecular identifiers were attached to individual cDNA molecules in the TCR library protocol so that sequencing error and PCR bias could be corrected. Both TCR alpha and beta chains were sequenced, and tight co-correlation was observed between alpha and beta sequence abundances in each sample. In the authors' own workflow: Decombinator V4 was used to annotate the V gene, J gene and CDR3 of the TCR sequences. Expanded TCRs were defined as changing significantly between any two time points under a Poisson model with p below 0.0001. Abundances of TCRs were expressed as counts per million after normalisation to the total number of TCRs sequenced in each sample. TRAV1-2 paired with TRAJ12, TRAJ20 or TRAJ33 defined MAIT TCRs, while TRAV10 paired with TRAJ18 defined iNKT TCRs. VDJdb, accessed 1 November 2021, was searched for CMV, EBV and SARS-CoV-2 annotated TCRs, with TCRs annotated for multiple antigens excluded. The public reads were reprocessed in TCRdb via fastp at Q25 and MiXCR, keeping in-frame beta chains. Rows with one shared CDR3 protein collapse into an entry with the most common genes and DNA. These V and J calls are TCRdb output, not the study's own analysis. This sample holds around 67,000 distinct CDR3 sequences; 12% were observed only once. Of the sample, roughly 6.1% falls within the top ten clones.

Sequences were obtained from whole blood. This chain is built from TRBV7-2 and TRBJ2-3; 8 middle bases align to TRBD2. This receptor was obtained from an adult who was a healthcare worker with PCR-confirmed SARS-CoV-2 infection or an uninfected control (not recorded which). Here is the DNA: TGTGCCAGCAGCTTAGTTAGCGGGACCACAGATACGCAGTATTTT. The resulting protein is CASSLVSGTTDTQYF.